The clone carrying this TCR beta chain came up a few times. Its antigen remains unknown. This record comes from a study of cytomegalovirus exposure and HLA in healthy donors. Study overall: T cells numbering around 200 million yielded some 110 million unique TCR beta sequences in an earlier analysis. Findings and limits, study-wide: Later, TCR association rates were found to vary by HLA locus, highest for DRB1 and lowest for HLA-C. The study flagged approximately 180 TCR beta chains as cytomegalovirus-associated.

Looked up from germline, CDR1 is SNHLY and CDR2 is FYNNEI. There are 17 residues in the CDR3. V lost 8 bases and J lost 2; bases outside the gene matches: 12. Vbeta (60) and Jbeta (13) primers were used in the PCR. The assay was immunoSEQ multiplex PCR, and TCRdb's table has in-frame clones only and misses some. This sample has 150,000 to 200,000 clones, with 80% to 90% found just once. The source material was PBMCs. This chain uses TRBV2 with TRBJ1-6; TRBD1 aligns across 7 bases. The source is a man between 18 and 29 years old in good health and CMV-seropositive. In nucleotides, the CDR3 is TGTGCCAGCGAGGGGAACCGGGACAGAACCTATAATTCACCCCTCCACTTT. It is translated as CASEGNRDRTYNSPLHF.